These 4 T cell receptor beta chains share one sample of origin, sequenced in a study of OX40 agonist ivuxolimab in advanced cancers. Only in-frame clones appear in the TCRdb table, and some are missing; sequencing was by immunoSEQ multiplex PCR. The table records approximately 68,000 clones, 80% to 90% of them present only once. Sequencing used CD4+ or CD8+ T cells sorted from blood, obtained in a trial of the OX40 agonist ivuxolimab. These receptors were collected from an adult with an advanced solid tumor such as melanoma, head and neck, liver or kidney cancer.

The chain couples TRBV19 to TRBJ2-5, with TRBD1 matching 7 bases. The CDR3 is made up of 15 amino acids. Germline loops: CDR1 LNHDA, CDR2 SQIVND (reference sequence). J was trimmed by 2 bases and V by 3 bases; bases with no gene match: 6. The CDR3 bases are TGTGCCAGTAGTATGTCACAGGGGAAGCAAGAGACCCAGTACTTC. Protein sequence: CASSMSQGKQETQYF.

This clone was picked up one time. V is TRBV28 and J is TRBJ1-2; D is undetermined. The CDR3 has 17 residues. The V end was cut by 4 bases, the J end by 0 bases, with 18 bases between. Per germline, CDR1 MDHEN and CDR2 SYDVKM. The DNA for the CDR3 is TGTGCCAGCAGTTCCCCGGCCACCGGGTGGGCTAACTATGGCTACACCTTC. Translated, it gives CASSSPATGWANYGYTF.

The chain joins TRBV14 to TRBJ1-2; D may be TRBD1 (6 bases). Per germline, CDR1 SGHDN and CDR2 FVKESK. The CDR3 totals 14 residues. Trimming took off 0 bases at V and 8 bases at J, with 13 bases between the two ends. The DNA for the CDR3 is TGTGCCAGCAGCCAAGAGCGGGACAACGGAGGCTACACCTTC. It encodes CASSQERDNGGYTF.

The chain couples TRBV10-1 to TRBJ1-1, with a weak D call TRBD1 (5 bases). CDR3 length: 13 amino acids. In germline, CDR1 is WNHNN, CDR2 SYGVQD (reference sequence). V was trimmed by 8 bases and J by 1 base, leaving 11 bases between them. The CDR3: CASRDLPNTEAFF. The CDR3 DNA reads TGCGCCAGCCGGGACCTTCCGAACACTGAAGCTTTCTTT.